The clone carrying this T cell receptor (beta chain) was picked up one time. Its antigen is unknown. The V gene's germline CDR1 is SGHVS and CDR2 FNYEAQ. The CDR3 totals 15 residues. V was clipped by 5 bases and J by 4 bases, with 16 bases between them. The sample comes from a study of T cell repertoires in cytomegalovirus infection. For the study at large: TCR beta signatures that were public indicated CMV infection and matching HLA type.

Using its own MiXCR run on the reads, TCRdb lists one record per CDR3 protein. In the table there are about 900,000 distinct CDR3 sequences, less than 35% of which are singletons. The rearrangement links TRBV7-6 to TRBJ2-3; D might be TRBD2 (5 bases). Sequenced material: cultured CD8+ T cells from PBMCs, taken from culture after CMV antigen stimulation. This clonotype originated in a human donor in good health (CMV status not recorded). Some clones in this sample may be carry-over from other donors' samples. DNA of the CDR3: TGTGCCAGCAGCGCCCGTGCGGGCGACGCAGATACGCAGTATTTT. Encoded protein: CASSARAGDADTQYF.